Listed below are T cell receptor beta chains from one sample, sequenced in a study of shared clonotypes between healthy human individuals. Here immunoSEQ multiplex PCR was the method, and the copy in TCRdb shows in-frame clones only, minus some. Here the sample spans about 2.3 million clones, roughly 92% being singletons. Sample: naive CD4+ T cells from PBMCs. Every receptor here comes from a man aged 18 to 30 in good health. Some clones in this sample may be carry-over from other donors' samples. Both conserved end residues are part of each CDR3. The D gene is left open where the match is weak. Size is stated for part of the rows, as once, few or many counts, or as a class when the clone is expanded.

.	.	TRBV18	TRBJ1-1	CASSPPTVLTEAFF	TGTGCCAGCTCACCACCGACGGTATTGACTGAAGCTTTCTTT
.	TRBD1	TRBV18	TRBJ1-4	CASSQTRDRGGEKLFF	TGTGCCAGCTCGCAAACTCGAGACAGGGGCGGTGAAAAACTGTTTTTT
few	TRBD1	TRBV18	TRBJ1-5	CASSYGTGNQPQHF	TGTGCCAGCTCATACGGGACAGGGAATCAGCCCCAGCATTTT
once	.	TRBV28	TRBJ2-1	CASSSTNRNEQFF	TGTGCCAGCAGTTCTACAAACCGAAATGAGCAGTTCTTC
.	TRBD1	TRBV5-1	TRBJ1-1	CASSSGTGSEAFF	TGCGCCAGCAGCAGCGGGACAGGGTCTGAAGCTTTCTTT
.	.	TRBV1	TRBJ2-3	CTTSPGLAGTDTQYF	TGCACCACATCGCCGGGACTAGCGGGCACAGATACGCAGTATTTT
once	.	TRBV7-3	TRBJ1-5	CASSLWTASNQPQHF	TGTGCCAGCAGCCTATGGACAGCTAGCAATCAGCCCCAGCATTTT
.	.	TRBV5-6	TRBJ2-4	CASSLRPNIQYF	TGTGCCAGCAGCTTGCGGCCAAACATTCAGTACTTC
.	.	TRBV9	TRBJ1-2	CASSQRGGIPPGYTF	TGTGCCAGCAGCCAGAGGGGAGGGATCCCCCCTGGCTACACCTTC
.	.	TRBV7-9	TRBJ1-2	CASSLVSRGEPNYGYTF	TGTGCCAGCAGCTTAGTTAGTCGGGGGGAGCCTAACTATGGCTACACCTTC
.	TRBD2	TRBV28	TRBJ2-2	CASSQTSGRGAGELFF	TGTGCCAGCAGTCAGACTAGCGGGAGAGGGGCCGGGGAGCTGTTTTTT
.	.	TRBV9	TRBJ2-2	CASSVVWSLTANTGELFF	TGTGCCAGCAGCGTAGTGTGGAGTTTAACAGCAAACACCGGGGAGCTGTTTTTT
once	.	TRBV7-2	TRBJ2-1	CASSPQRGYEQFF	TGTGCCAGCAGCCCCCAGAGGGGCTATGAGCAGTTCTTC
.	TRBD1	TRBV2	TRBJ2-7	CASRTGTGGYQQYF	TGTGCCAGCAGAACCGGGACAGGAGGATATCAGCAGTACTTC
.	.	TRBV2	TRBJ2-7	CASSQKGGTGGEQYF	TGTGCCAGCAGTCAAAAAGGGGGTACTGGGGGCGAGCAGTACTTC
.	TRBD1	TRBV11-3	TRBJ2-1	CASSSRTGVSYNEQFF	TGTGCCAGCAGCTCTAGGACAGGGGTCTCCTACAATGAGCAGTTCTTC
.	.	TRBV19	TRBJ2-3	CATRPYPGSPDTQYF	TGTGCCACCCGACCGTACCCCGGGAGCCCAGATACGCAGTATTTT
.	.	TRBV4-1	TRBJ1-3	CASSQQPPPLNGNTIYF	TGCGCCAGCAGCCAACAGCCCCCACCGTTGAACGGAAACACCATATATTTT
few	.	TRBV10-1	TRBJ2-7	CASSDLASSEQYF	TGCGCCAGCAGTGACCTAGCATCGTCCGAGCAGTACTTC
.	.	TRBV6-1	TRBJ1-5	CASSGGKGNQPQHF	TGTGCCAGCAGTGGGGGGAAGGGTAATCAGCCCCAGCATTTT
.	TRBD2	TRBV7-3	TRBJ2-7	CASSLGLAGGVTDEQYF	TGTGCCAGCAGCTTAGGACTAGCGGGAGGAGTAACAGACGAGCAGTACTTC
.	.	TRBV18	TRBJ1-1	CASSPVGGRRGTEAFF	TGTGCCAGCTCACCCGTCGGGGGGCGCAGGGGAACTGAAGCTTTCTTT
.	.	TRBV6-6	TRBJ1-4	CASSPGRTNEKLFF	TGTGCCAGCAGCCCAGGGAGAACTAATGAAAAACTGTTTTTT
.	TRBD1	TRBV10-2	TRBJ1-5	CASSAQGDQPQHF	TGCGCCAGCAGTGCGCAGGGGGACCAGCCCCAGCATTTT
.	TRBD2	TRBV25-1	TRBJ2-5	CASSVGGSRETQYF	TGTGCCAGCAGTGTTGGCGGGAGTCGGGAGACCCAGTACTTC
.	.	TRBV7-6	TRBJ1-1	CASSFTGNAEAFF	TGTGCCAGCAGCTTTACAGGGAACGCTGAAGCTTTCTTT
.	TRBD1	TRBV15	TRBJ1-3	CATAGTGGNTIYF	TGTGCCACCGCGGGGACAGGGGGAAACACCATATATTTT
.	TRBD1	TRBV5-1	TRBJ1-3	CASSPQGVRGNTIYF	TGCGCCAGCAGCCCCCAGGGGGTAAGGGGGAACACCATATATTTT
.	TRBD2	TRBV7-2	TRBJ2-7	CASSSTSGGYEQYF	TGTGCCAGCAGCTCCACTAGCGGGGGCTACGAGCAGTACTTC
.	.	TRBV18	TRBJ2-7	CASSPTGSYRAYEQYF	TGTGCCAGCTCACCAACAGGCTCCTACCGGGCCTACGAGCAGTACTTC
.	.	TRBV21-1	TRBJ1-2	CASSKVMGTNYGYTF	TGTGCCAGCAGCAAAGTGATGGGGACCAACTATGGCTACACCTTC
.	.	TRBV5-1	TRBJ2-1	CASSLIAAGPYNEQFF	TGCGCCAGCAGCTTGATTGCAGCCGGCCCCTACAATGAGCAGTTCTTC
.	.	TRBV7-2	TRBJ2-7	CASSLVAASLGAEQYF	TGTGCCAGCAGCTTAGTTGCCGCTAGCTTAGGTGCCGAGCAGTACTTC
.	TRBD2	TRBV4-3	TRBJ2-7	CASSQDIGLAGYYEQYF	TGCGCCAGCAGCCAAGATATCGGACTAGCGGGATACTACGAGCAGTACTTC
.	.	TRBV11-2	TRBJ2-3	CASSLDFGGGDTQYF	TGTGCCAGCAGCTTAGATTTCGGTGGAGGAGATACGCAGTATTTT
few	.	TRBV18	TRBJ1-1	CASSWDTNTEAFF	TGTGCCAGCTCCTGGGACACAAACACTGAAGCTTTCTTT